This T cell receptor beta chain was documented in a study of T cells in Graves' hyperthyroidism and ophthalmopathy. In germline, CDR1 is MGHDK, CDR2 SYGVNS. The CDR3 spans 13 residues. Trimming cost V 4 bases and J 2 bases, with 8 bases left between them. TCR beta CDR3 regions were amplified from RNA transcripts. A first-round RT-PCR of the TCR CDR3 used the HTBI primer set. TCRdb fed the multiplex PCR reads into MiXCR, producing one record per CDR3 protein. Of hundreds of thousands of distinct CDR3 sequences detected, 13% to 15% appear once; the ten largest clones hold around 13%. Only one count was recorded for this clonotype. A much more abundant neighbour one base away suggests this may be a read error.

The chain recombines TRBV25-1 with TRBJ2-5; D remains ambiguous. Sequences were obtained from blood. The source of this sequence is a woman in her 50s with Graves' ophthalmopathy. The CDR3 DNA is TGTGCCAGCAGTGTGGGATTTCAAGAGACCCAGTACTTC. It is translated as CASSVGFQETQYF. Supplemented by reference TRBV25-1 and TRBJ2-5, the full variable domain reads EADIYQTPRYLVIGTGKKITLECSQTMGHDKMYWYQQDPGMELHLIHYSYGVNSTEKGDLSSESTVSRIRTEHFPLTLESARPSHTSQYLCASSVGFQETQYFGPGTRLLVL.